These 4 T cell receptor beta chains were sequenced from one sample in a study of CD8 T cells in Susac syndrome. Random hexamers primed reverse transcription of roughly 0.5 to 1 ug RNA. Using its own MiXCR run on the immunoSEQ multiplex PCR reads, TCRdb lists one record per CDR3 protein. The sample records approximately 120,000 distinct CDR3 sequences, about 93% being singletons. The sequenced sample consisted of CD4+ T cells from PBMCs. These TCRs come from a human donor in good health.

A single count supports this clonotype. The chain joins TRBV3-1 to TRBJ2-2, with TRBD2 matching 11 bases. The germline gives CDR1 LGHDT, CDR2 YNNKEL (reference sequence). The trim removed 5 bases at V and 5 bases at J, leaving 7 bases unmatched. CDR3 length: 16 amino acids. CDR3 coding DNA: TGTGCCAGCAGCATAGCGGGAGGGCCCCAAACCGGGGAGCTGTTTTTT. Protein: CASSIAGGPQTGELFF.

This chain links TRBV5-1 with TRBJ1-4; no definite D call. Trimming removed 4 bases from V and 8 bases from J, with 18 bases in between. The CDR3 consists of 15 residues. Germline-derived CDR1 and CDR2 are SGHRS and YFSETQ. The CDR3 DNA is TGCGCCAGCAGCCTCTCGCCTCACTCGGGGGAAAAACTGTTTTTT. Protein sequence: CASSLSPHSGEKLFF.

J is TRBJ2-7 and V is TRBV5-6; D gene ambiguous. The CDR3 runs 14 residues. V was shortened by 3 bases and J by 1 base, with 11 bases between the two germline ends. Per the germline V gene, CDR1 is SGHDT and CDR2 is YYEEEE. The CDR3 is CASSSRPDSYEQYF. CDR3 DNA sequence: TGTGCCAGCAGCTCGCGACCAGATTCCTACGAGCAGTACTTC. Based on the CDR3 plus reference TRBV5-6 and TRBJ2-7, the full variable domain is DAGVTQSPTHLIKTRGQQVTLRCSPKSGHDTVSWYQQALGQGPQFIFQYYEEEERQRGNFPDRFSGHQFPNYSSELNVNALLLGDSALYLCASSSRPDSYEQYFGPGTRLTVT.

This chain joins TRBV7-2 and TRBJ2-5, with D uncertain. V was clipped by 5 bases and J by 4 bases, with 17 bases between them. The length of the CDR3 is 15 residues. In germline, CDR1 is SGHTA, CDR2 FQGNSA. CDR3 sequence: CASSPRFLRVETQYF. The CDR3 nucleotides read TGTGCCAGCAGCCCGCGTTTTTTACGAGTAGAGACCCAGTACTTC.